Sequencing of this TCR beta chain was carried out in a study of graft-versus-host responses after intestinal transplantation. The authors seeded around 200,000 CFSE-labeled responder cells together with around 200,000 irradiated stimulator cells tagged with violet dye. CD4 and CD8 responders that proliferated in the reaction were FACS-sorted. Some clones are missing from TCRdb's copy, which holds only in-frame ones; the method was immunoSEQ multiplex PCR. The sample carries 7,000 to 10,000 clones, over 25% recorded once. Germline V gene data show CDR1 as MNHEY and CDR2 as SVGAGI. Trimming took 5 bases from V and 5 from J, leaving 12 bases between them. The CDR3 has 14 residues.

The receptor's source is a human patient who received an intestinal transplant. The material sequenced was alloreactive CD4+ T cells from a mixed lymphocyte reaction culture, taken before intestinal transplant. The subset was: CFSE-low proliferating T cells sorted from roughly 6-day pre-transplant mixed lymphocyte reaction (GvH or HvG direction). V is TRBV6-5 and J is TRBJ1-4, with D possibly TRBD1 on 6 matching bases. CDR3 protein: CASSETGLNEKLFF. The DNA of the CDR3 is TGTGCCAGCAGTGAGACAGGTTTAAATGAAAAACTGTTTTTT.